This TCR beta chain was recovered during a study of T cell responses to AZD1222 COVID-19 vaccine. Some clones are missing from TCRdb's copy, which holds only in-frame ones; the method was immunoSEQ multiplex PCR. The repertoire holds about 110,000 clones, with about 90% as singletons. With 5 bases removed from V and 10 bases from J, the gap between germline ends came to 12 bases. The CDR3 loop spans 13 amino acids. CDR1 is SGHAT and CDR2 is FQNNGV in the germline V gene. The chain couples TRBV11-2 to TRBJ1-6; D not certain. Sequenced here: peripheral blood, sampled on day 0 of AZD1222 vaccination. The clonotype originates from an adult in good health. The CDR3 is CASSPLMWSPLHF. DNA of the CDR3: TGTGCCAGCAGCCCCTTAATGTGGTCACCCCTCCACTTT.